The clone carrying this T cell receptor beta chain was observed a single time. The entry originates in a study of shared clonotypes between healthy human individuals. The naive CD8 fraction comprised CD45RO-negative cells positively selected for CCR7 and excluded terminally differentiated effector memory CD45RA+ cells. CDR3 length: 13 amino acids. The germline V and J ends were trimmed by 7 bases and 7 bases, with 17 bases remaining between them. Germline CDR1 is SQVTM and CDR2 is ANQGSEA. This table comes from immunoSEQ multiplex PCR, and its TCRdb copy is limited to in-frame clones, with some not included. The table records over 800,000 clones, 80% to 95% of them present only once.

Sequenced material: naive CD8+ T cells sorted from blood. This chain links TRBV29-1 with TRBJ2-1; D possibly corresponds to TRBD2 (6 bases). This TCR was recovered from a man in his thirties or forties in good health. The CDR3 sequence: CSALRLVGNEQFF. CDR3 nucleotide sequence: TGCAGCGCATTGAGACTAGTCGGAAATGAGCAGTTCTTC.